The clone carrying this TCR beta chain was counted between two and nine times. Its target is unknown. The data are from a study of molecular identifiers for immune sequencing clone quantification. Findings and limits, study-wide: Effector cells kept over 98% of their molecules in clones above 20 RNA copies, while naive cells kept under 1% there.

Preparation methods for the bulk TCR libraries were those previously described, with listed TCR primers. MiXCR was run by TCRdb on the PCR reads, yielding one entry per CDR3 protein. Of about 320,000 distinct CDR3 sequences in the sample, under 25% were seen once. Trimming cost V 7 bases and J 1 base; bases outside gene matches: 6. In germline, CDR1 is SGHVS, CDR2 FNYEAQ. The CDR3 has 15 amino acids. The sample was naive CD8+ T cells from blood, with Jurkat cell RNA spiked in. Noted subset: FACS-sorted CD8+CD4-CCR7+CD45RA+ naive T cells. This receptor was identified in a human donor in good health. Some libraries in this study had Jurkat cell RNA spiked in. V is TRBV7-6 and J is TRBJ2-3, with 9 bases lining up with TRBD2. The DNA for the CDR3 is TGTGCCAGCACCAATCTAGCGGGACGCACAGATACGCAGTATTTT. As protein: CASTNLAGRTDTQYF.